This TCR beta chain was sequenced for a study of shared clonotypes between healthy human individuals. Profiled with immunoSEQ multiplex PCR; TCRdb holds only in-frame clones, not every one. The repertoire holds approximately 1.1 million clones, with approximately 80% as singletons. The CDR3 runs 15 residues. Germline trimming cut 1 base from V and 2 bases from J; bases unmatched to any gene: 5. Per germline, CDR1 SGHAT and CDR2 FQNNGV. The sequence came from a man aged 18 to 35 in good health. Some clones in this sample may be carry-over from other donors' samples. The sequenced sample was memory CD4+ T cells from PBMCs. This sample's subset: CD45RA-negative fraction. The V call is TRBV11-2, the J call TRBJ2-7, with 7 bases identical to TRBD1. CDR3 protein: CASSLGGTAPYEQYF. The CDR3 DNA reads TGTGCCAGCAGCTTAGGTGGGACAGCTCCCTACGAGCAGTACTTC.